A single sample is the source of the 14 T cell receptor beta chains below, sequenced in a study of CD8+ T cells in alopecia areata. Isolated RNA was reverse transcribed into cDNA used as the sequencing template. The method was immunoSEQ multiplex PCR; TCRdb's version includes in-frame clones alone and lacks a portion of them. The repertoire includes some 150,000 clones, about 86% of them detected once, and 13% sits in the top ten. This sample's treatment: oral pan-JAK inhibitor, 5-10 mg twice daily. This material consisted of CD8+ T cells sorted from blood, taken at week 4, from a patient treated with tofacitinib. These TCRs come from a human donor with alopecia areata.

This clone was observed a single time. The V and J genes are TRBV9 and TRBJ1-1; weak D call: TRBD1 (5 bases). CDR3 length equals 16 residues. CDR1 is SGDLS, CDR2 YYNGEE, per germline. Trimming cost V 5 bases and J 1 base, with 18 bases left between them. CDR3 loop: CASSRGGDAWNTEAFF. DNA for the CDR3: TGTGCCAGCAGTCGGGGCGGGGACGCATGGAACACTGAAGCTTTCTTT.

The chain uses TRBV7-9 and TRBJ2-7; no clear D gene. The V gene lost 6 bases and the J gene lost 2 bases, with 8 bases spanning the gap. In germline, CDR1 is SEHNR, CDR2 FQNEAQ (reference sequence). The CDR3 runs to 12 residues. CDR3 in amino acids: CASRQLTYEQYF. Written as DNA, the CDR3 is TGTGCCAGCAGACAGTTAACCTACGAGCAGTACTTC.

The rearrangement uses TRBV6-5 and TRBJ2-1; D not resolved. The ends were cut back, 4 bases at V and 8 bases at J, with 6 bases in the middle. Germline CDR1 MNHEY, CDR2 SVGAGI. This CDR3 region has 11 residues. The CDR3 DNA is TGTGCCAGCAGTTCCGGTCATGAGCAGTTCTTC. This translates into CASSSGHEQFF.

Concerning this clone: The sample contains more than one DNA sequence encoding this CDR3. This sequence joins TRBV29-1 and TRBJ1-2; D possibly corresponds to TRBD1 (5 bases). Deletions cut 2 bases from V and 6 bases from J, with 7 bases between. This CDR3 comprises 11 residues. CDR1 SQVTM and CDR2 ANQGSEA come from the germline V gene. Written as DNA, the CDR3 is TGCAGCGTTGAATCCAGGGATGGCTACACCTTC. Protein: CSVESRDGYTF.

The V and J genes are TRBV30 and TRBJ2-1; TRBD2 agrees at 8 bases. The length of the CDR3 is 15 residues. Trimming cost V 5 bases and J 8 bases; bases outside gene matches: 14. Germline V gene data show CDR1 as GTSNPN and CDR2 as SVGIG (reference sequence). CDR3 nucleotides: TGTGCCTGGGTAGATCTCAGCGGGAGAGCTGATGAGCAGTTCTTC. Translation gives CAWVDLSGRADEQFF.

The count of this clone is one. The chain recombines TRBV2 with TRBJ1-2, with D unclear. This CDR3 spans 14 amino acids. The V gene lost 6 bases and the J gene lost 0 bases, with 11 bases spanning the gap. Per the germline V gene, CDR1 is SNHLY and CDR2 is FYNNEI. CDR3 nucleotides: TGTGCCAGCAGCCAATTGTACACTAACTATGGCTACACCTTC. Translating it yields CASSQLYTNYGYTF. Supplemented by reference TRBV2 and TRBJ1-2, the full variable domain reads EPEVTQTPSHQVTQMGQEVILRCVPISNHLYFYWYRQILGQKVEFLVSFYNNEISEKSEIFDDQFSVERPDGSNFTLKIRSTKLEDSAMYFCASSQLYTNYGYTFGSGTRLTVV.

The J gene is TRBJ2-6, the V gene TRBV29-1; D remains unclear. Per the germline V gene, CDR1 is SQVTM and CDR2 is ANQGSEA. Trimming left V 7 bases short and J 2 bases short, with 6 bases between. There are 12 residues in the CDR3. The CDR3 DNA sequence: TGCAGCGCCGAGACTGGGGCCAACGTCCTGACTTTC. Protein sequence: CSAETGANVLTF.

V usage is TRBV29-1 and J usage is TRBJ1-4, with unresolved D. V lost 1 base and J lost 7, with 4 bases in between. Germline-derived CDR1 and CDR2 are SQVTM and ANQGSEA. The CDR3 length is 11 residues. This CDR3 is CSVEGTEKLFF. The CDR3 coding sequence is TGCAGCGTTGAAGGGACTGAAAAACTGTTTTTT.

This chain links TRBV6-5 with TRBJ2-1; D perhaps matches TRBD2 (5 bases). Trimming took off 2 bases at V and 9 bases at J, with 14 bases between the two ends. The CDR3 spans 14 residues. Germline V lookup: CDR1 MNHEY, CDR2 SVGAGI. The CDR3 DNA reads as TGTGCCAGCAGTTACGAGGGAGCGTCCGGTGAGCAGTTCTTC. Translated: CASSYEGASGEQFF.

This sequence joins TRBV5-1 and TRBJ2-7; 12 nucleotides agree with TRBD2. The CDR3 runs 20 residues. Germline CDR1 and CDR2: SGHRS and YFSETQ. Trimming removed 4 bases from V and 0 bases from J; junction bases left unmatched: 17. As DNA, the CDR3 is TGCGCCAGCAGCGAACCTACGGGACTAGCGGGTACCATTAGCTCCTACGAGCAGTACTTC. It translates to CASSEPTGLAGTISSYEQYF. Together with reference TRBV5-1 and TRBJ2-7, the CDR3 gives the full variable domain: KAGVTQTPRYLIKTRGQQVTLSCSPISGHRSVSWYQQTPGQGLQFLFEYFSETQRNKGNFPGRFSGRQFSNSRSEMNVSTLELGDSALYLCASSEPTGLAGTISSYEQYFGPGTRLTVT.

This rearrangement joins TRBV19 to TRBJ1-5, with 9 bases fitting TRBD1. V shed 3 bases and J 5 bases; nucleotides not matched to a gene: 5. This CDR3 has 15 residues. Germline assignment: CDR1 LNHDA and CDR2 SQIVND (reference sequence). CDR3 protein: CASSMLDRGDQPQHF. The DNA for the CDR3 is TGTGCCAGTAGTATGCTGGACAGGGGTGATCAGCCCCAGCATTTT.

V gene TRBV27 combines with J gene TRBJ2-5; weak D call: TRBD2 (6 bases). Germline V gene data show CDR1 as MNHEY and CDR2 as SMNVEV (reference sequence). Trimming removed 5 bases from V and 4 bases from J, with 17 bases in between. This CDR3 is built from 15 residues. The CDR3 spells CASSPRSRETETQYF. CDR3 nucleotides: TGTGCCAGCAGTCCCCGGTCCCGGGAGACAGAGACCCAGTACTTC.

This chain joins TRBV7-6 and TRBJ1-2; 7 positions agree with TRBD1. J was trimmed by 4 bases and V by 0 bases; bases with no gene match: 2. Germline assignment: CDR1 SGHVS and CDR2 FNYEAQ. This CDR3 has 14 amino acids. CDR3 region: CASSLAGQRYGYTF. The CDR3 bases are TGTGCCAGCAGCTTAGCGGGACAGCGCTATGGCTACACCTTC.

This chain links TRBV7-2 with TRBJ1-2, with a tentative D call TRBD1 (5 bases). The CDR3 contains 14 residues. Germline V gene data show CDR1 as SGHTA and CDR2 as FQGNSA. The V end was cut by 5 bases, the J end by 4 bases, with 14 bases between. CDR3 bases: TGTGCCAGCAGCATGTTGACAGACGCCTATGGCTACACCTTC. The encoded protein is CASSMLTDAYGYTF. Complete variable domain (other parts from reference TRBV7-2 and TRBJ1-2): GAGVSQSPSNKVTEKGKDVELRCDPISGHTALYWYRQSLGQGLEFLIYFQGNSAPDKSGLPSDRFSAERTGGSVSTLTIQRTQQEDSAVYLCASSMLTDAYGYTFGSGTRLTVV.